This T cell receptor (beta chain) was captured by sequencing in a study of blood T cell repertoires in COVID-19. Overall study: Material from acute and convalescent COVID-19 was sourced from the United States, Italy and Spain. Sample material is recorded as cDNA or gDNA derived from T cells, B-cell-depleted T cells, or PBMCs.

Patients in Seattle were enrolled during active infection, then followed longitudinally. In the original analysis: Estimation of nucleated cell counts was performed using reference gene primer amplification. The method was immunoSEQ multiplex PCR; TCRdb's version includes in-frame clones alone and lacks a portion of them. V, J and clone size were drawn from that table, and D and trimming were deduced from the DNA. This sample has roughly 230,000 clones, with around four fifths found just once. The CDR3 sequence is 17 residues long. V shed 3 bases, J shed 2 bases, and the junction held 9 bases outside the gene matches. In germline, CDR1 is KGHDR, CDR2 SFDVKD.

Sequencing was performed on peripheral blood. The chain has TRBV24-1 and TRBJ1-2; 9 nucleotides line up with TRBD1. This TCR was sampled from a woman aged 80 or over with COVID-19, enrolled during active disease. In DNA, the CDR3 is TGTGCCACCAGTGATGGGGGGAAACAGGGGGCCAACTATGGCTACACCTTC. This translates into CATSDGGKQGANYGYTF.